These T cell receptor beta chains were read from a single sample in a study of radiotherapy plus CTLA-4 blockade in lung cancer. Libraries were prepared by immunoSEQ multiplex PCR; TCRdb keeps only in-frame clonotypes and omits some of them. This table has 35,000 to 45,000 clones, less than 75% appearing once. Sample: peripheral blood, taken from a patient treated with radiotherapy plus ipilimumab. These TCRs come from a human donor with non-small cell lung cancer who had a partial response to radiotherapy plus ipilimumab. The CDR3 runs from the conserved cysteine through the conserved F or W.

>TRBV2|TRBJ2-7
CASRERGRDEQYF
>TRBV2|TRBJ1-1
CASRIGGTEAFF
>TRBV7-2|TRBJ2-5
CASSSQGGQETQYF
>TRBV11-2|TRBJ2-3
CASRTSISPDTQYF
>TRBV27|TRBJ2-4
CASSSLQGYGQGKNIQYF
>TRBV4-2|TRBJ1-2
CASSQDLQDRGRYGYTF
>TRBV9|TRBJ2-1
CASSAGQGGNEQFF
>TRBV2|TRBJ1-1
CASSVAPGTEAFF
>TRBV9|TRBJ2-5
CASAGEEETQYF
>TRBV7-2|TRBJ2-3
CASSSRTGITQYF
>TRBV30|TRBJ1-6
CAWSVFGTGGNSPLHF
>TRBV28|TRBJ2-7
CASQTSGRISEQYF
>TRBV7-8|TRBJ1-1
CASSLEIHGETDVFF
>TRBV11-2|TRBJ2-7
CASRLAGVQSEQYF
>TRBV14|TRBJ1-3
CASSTLTGMRNTIYF
>TRBV7-9|TRBJ2-3
CASSFQGITDTQYF
>TRBV6-5|TRBJ1-1
CASSYGAGGSEAFF
>TRBV6-6|TRBJ2-7
CASREGQVIYEQYF
>TRBV9|TRBJ2-1
CASSVSGSGNEQFF
>TRBV30|TRBJ1-2
CAWATGSGHYGYTF
>TRBV7-2|TRBJ2-2
CASSLGVGITRTTGELFF
>TRBV2|TRBJ2-1
CASSESVPGNEQFF
>TRBV6-5|TRBJ1-1
CASSFDRAGEAFF
>TRBV11-1|TRBJ2-2
CASSSPRTSGGLNTGELFF
>TRBV4-1|TRBJ2-1
CASSQGLAGMGNEQFF
>TRBV7-2|TRBJ1-1
CASSFRQGTEAFF
>TRBV6-1|TRBJ1-2
CASQGGSYGYTF
>TRBV7-3|TRBJ2-3
CASSPHGADTQYF
>TRBV6-6|TRBJ1-1
CASSRQGITEAFF
>TRBV2|TRBJ2-3
CASSAQGSSTDTQYF
>TRBV6-4|TRBJ2-1
CASSDSTGPYNEQFF
>TRBV19|TRBJ2-5
CASSPMGLAGEETQYF
>TRBV15|TRBJ1-5
CATTMERGMYQPQHF
>TRBV5-1|TRBJ2-7
CASSLDRRVAGGYEQYF
>TRBV7-2|TRBJ2-5
CASSPTSGGQETQYF
>TRBV29-1|TRBJ2-3
CSVGTSGRWDTQYF
>TRBV7-9|TRBJ2-7
CASSSPGQVSYEQYF
>TRBV4-3|TRBJ2-1
CASSQEERGGTYNEQFF
>TRBV7-2|TRBJ1-1
CASSLVQGASEAFF
>TRBV7-9|TRBJ2-1
CASGKGGSGSTYNEQFF
>TRBV5-4|TRBJ1-2
CASRDRQGAGYGYTF
>TRBV7-7|TRBJ2-5
CASSQMREGSETQYF